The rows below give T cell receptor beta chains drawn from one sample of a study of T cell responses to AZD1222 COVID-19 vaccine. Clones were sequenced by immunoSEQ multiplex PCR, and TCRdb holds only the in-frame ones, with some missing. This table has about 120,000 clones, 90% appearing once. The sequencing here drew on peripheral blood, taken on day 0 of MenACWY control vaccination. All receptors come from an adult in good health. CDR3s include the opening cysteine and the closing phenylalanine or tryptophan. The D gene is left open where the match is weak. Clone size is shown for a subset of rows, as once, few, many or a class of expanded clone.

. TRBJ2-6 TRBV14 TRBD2 CASSQGGLAALSGANVLTF TGTGCCAGCAGCCAAGGGGGACTAGCGGCTCTTTCTGGGGCCAACGTCCTGACTTTC
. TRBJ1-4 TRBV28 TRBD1 CASRPNLGTGMWENEKLFF TGTGCCAGCAGACCTAACCTCGGGACAGGGATGTGGGAAAATGAAAAACTGTTTTTT
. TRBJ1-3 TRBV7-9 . CASSLTDSGNTIYF TGTGCCAGCAGCTTAACCGACTCTGGAAACACCATATATTTT
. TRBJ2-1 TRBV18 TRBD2 CASSPPLAGGYNEQFF TGTGCCAGCTCACCACCTCTAGCGGGAGGGTACAATGAGCAGTTCTTC
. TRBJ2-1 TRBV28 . CASSFLGGLGDEQFF TGTGCCAGCAGTTTCCTAGGGGGTCTTGGGGATGAGCAGTTCTTC
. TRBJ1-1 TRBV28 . CASSFGHLNTEAFF TGTGCCAGCAGTTTCGGACATTTGAACACTGAAGCTTTCTTT
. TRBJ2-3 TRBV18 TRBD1 CASSPGTGDADTQYF TGTGCCAGCTCCCCCGGGACAGGGGACGCAGATACGCAGTATTTT
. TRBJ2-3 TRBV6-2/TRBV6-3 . CASSDPQGLVRDTQYF TGTGCCAGCAGTGACCCCCAGGGTCTCGTCAGGGATACGCAGTATTTT
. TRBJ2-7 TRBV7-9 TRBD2 CASSLMGGLADEQYF TGTGCCAGCAGCTTAATGGGGGGACTAGCAGACGAGCAGTACTTC
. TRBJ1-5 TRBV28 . CASSLSPNQPQHF TGTGCCAGCAGTTTATCCCCGAATCAGCCCCAGCATTTT
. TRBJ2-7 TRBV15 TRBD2 CATKFSGSPLGEQYF TGTGCCACCAAATTTAGCGGGAGCCCTCTAGGCGAGCAGTACTTC
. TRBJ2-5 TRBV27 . CASSTPPKETQYF TGTGCCAGCAGCACCCCCCCCAAAGAGACCCAGTACTTC
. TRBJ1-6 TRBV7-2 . CASSLGGDINSPLHF TGTGCCAGCAGCTTAGGGGGGGACATTAATTCACCCCTCCACTTT
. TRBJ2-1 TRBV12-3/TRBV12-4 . CASAPLYNEQFF TGTGCCAGCGCACCCCTTTACAATGAGCAGTTCTTC
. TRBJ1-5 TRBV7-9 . CASSSTDSNQPQHF TGTGCCAGCAGCTCTACAGATAGCAATCAGCCCCAGCATTTT
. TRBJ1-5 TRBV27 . CASSLYRYSNQPQHF TGTGCCAGCAGTTTATACAGATATAGCAATCAGCCCCAGCATTTT
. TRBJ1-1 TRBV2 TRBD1 CASSEAGGVYTEAFF TGTGCCAGCAGTGAGGCAGGGGGGGTGTACACTGAAGCTTTCTTT
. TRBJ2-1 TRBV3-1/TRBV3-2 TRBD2 CATTVASGGTHEQFF TGTGCCACCACTGTGGCCAGCGGGGGGACCCATGAGCAGTTCTTC
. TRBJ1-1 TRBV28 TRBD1 CASRPGGSEAFF TGTGCCAGCAGACCAGGGGGTTCTGAAGCTTTCTTT
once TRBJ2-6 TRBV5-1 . CASSLTGPQSGANVLTF TGCGCCAGCAGCCTCACGGGACCCCAGTCTGGGGCCAACGTCCTGACTTTC
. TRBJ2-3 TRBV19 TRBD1 CASSIANRGVGTDTQYF TGTGCCAGTAGTATAGCCAACAGGGGGGTAGGCACAGATACGCAGTATTTT
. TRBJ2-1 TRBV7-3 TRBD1 CASSLTGQGYNEQFF TGTGCCAGCAGCTTAACGGGACAGGGATACAATGAGCAGTTCTTC
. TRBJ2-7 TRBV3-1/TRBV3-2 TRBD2 CASSQMSGRAIHEQYF TGTGCCAGCAGCCAAATGAGCGGGAGGGCCATCCACGAGCAGTACTTC
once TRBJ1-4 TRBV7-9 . CASSLGTAEKNEKLFF TGTGCCAGCAGCTTAGGGACCGCTGAAAAAAACGAAAAACTGTTTTTT
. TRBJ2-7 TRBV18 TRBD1 CASSPTGTGRSYEQYF TGTGCCAGCTCACCCACAGGGACAGGCCGCTCCTACGAGCAGTACTTC
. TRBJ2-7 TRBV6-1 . CASSEVKGGGYEQYF TGTGCCAGCAGTGAAGTTAAGGGGGGCGGGTACGAGCAGTACTTC
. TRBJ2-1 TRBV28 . CASSYGYTPSSYNEQFF TGTGCCAGCAGTTACGGATATACACCGAGCTCCTACAATGAGCAGTTCTTC
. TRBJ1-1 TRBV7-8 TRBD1 CASSSQGALTEAFF TGTGCCAGCAGCTCCCAGGGGGCGCTCACTGAAGCTTTCTTT
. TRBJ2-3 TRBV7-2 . CASSSGWVGALGTDTQYF TGTGCCAGCAGCTCCGGCTGGGTGGGGGCTCTTGGCACAGATACGCAGTATTTT
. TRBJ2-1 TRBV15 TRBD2 CATSRAPTSGSKNNEQFF TGTGCCACCAGCAGAGCCCCGACTAGCGGGAGTAAGAACAATGAGCAGTTCTTC
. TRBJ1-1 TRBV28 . CASRWPAENTEAFF TGTGCCAGCAGATGGCCAGCAGAAAACACTGAAGCTTTCTTT
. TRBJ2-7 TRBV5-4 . CASSLAGTAYEQYF TGTGCCAGCAGCTTGGCCGGGACCGCGTACGAGCAGTACTTC
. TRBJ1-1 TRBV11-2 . CASSWTDGYTEAFF TGTGCCAGCAGCTGGACGGACGGCTACACTGAAGCTTTCTTT
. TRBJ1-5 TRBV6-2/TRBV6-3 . CASSYPTFGFQPQHF TGTGCCAGCAGTTACCCAACATTCGGGTTTCAGCCCCAGCATTTT
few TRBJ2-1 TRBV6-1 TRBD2 CASSAVSGLAGASEQFF TGTGCCAGCAGTGCGGTATCAGGACTAGCGGGAGCCAGTGAGCAGTTCTTC
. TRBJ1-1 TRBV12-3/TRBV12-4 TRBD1 CASRSPGQDEAFF TGTGCCAGCAGATCCCCCGGACAGGATGAAGCTTTCTTT
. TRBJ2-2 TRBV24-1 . CATSDAGGTGELFF TGTGCCACCAGTGATGCAGGGGGGACCGGGGAGCTGTTTTTT
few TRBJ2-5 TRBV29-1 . CSASGTRETQYF TGCAGCGCTTCCGGGACACGAGAGACCCAGTACTTC
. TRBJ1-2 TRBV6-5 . CASRPRLKGYTF TGTGCCAGCAGGCCCCGACTGAAAGGCTACACCTTC
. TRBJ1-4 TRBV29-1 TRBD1 CSVGGDRGNEKLFF TGCAGCGTTGGGGGGGACAGGGGAAATGAAAAACTGTTTTTT
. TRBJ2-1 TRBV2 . CASSDPQPYYNEQFF TGTGCCAGCAGTGATCCCCAGCCGTACTACAATGAGCAGTTCTTC
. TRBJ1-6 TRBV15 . CATSRVVGNSPLHF TGTGCCACCAGCAGAGTAGTAGGGAATTCACCCCTCCACTTT
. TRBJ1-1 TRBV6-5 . CASLRSGYHTEAFF TGTGCCAGTCTACGGAGTGGATATCACACTGAAGCTTTCTTT
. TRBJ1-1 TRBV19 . CASKGLNTEAFF TGTGCCAGTAAGGGCCTGAACACTGAAGCTTTCTTT
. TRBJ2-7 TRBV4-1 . CASSQDRYTSYEQYF TGCGCCAGCAGCCAAGATCGGTACACCTCCTACGAGCAGTACTTC
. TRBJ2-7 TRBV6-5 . CASSYLGAPYEQYF TGTGCCAGCAGTTATTTGGGGGCCCCCTACGAGCAGTACTTC
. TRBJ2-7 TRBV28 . CASSASGTFPYEQYF TGTGCCAGCAGTGCATCCGGGACCTTTCCCTACGAGCAGTACTTC
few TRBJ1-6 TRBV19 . CATSVTGGTDSPLHF TGTGCCACCTCGGTCACCGGAGGCACCGATTCACCCCTCCACTTT
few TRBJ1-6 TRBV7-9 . CASSPRTLPNSPLHF TGTGCCAGCAGCCCCCGGACGCTCCCTAATTCACCCCTCCACTTT
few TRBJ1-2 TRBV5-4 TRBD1 CASRPGTAYGYTF TGTGCCAGCAGACCCGGGACAGCATATGGCTACACCTTC
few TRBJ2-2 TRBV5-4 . CASSFFPGATGELFF TGTGCCAGCAGCTTCTTCCCAGGGGCTACCGGGGAGCTGTTTTTT
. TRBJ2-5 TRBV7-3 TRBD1 CASSESTGGWETQYF TGTGCCAGCAGCGAATCGACAGGGGGCTGGGAGACCCAGTACTTC
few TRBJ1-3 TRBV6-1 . CASSEAATRGNTIYF TGTGCCAGCAGTGAAGCTGCCACGAGGGGAAACACCATATATTTT